A single sample gave rise to the 12 T cell receptor beta chains below, sequenced in a study of graft-versus-host responses after intestinal transplantation. The authors processed graft tissue to release intraepithelial and lamina propria lymphocytes. TCRdb keeps only in-frame clones here, not all; method: immunoSEQ multiplex PCR. Of some 15,000 clones listed, roughly four fifths are singletons. Sequencing was performed on ileum tissue, taken around 600 days after intestinal transplantation. All receptors derive from a human patient who received an intestinal transplant, so some T cells may come from the graft donor.

Here the CDR3 reads CASSDSTTDTQYF. For the CDR3, the DNA is TGTGCCAGCAGTGACTCCACAACAGATACGCAGTATTTT. This chain joins TRBV27 and TRBJ2-3; D is ambiguous. V was cut by 5 bases and J by 3 bases, with 9 bases left in between. Germline V CDR1 and CDR2: MNHEY, SMNVEV (reference sequence). CDR3 length: 13 amino acids.

The chain has TRBV27 and TRBJ1-2; 8 bases match TRBD1. Germline V gene sequence: CDR1 MNHEY, CDR2 SMNVEV (reference sequence). With V trimmed by 3 bases and J by 7 bases, 7 bases remained unmatched. This CDR3 is built from 14 residues. The CDR3: CASSFSGQGGGYTF. Written as DNA, the CDR3 is TGTGCCAGCAGTTTCTCAGGACAGGGCGGTGGCTACACCTTC.

In DNA, the CDR3 is TGTGCCAGCAGTTGGACTAGCGGGGTTTCCTACAATGAGCAGTTCTTC. This translates into CASSWTSGVSYNEQFF. V usage is TRBV6-5 and J usage is TRBJ2-1; 12 bases match TRBD2. V shed 4 bases, J shed 1 base, and the junction held 2 bases outside the gene matches. The CDR3 is 16 amino acids. The germline V gene encodes CDR1 MNHEY and CDR2 SVGAGI.

This chain joins TRBV18 and TRBJ1-1; D might be TRBD1 (5 bases). V lost 3 bases and J 5 bases, leaving 10 bases between the germline ends. The CDR3 totals 13 residues. Germline CDR1 is KGHSH and CDR2 is LQKENI. The CDR3 here is CASSPDSKTEAFF. CDR3 bases: TGTGCCAGCTCACCCGACAGCAAGACTGAAGCTTTCTTT.

This clone was found a few times. The chain employs TRBV5-1 and TRBJ2-5, with TRBD2 matching over 10 bases. The CDR3 is 16 amino acids. Germline V gene data show CDR1 as SGHRS and CDR2 as YFSETQ. J gave up 4 bases and V 4 bases, and 10 bases lay outside the gene matches. The CDR3 nucleotides are TGCGCCAGCAGCCCTGCCAGCGGGGGGGCGGGAGAGACCCAGTACTTC. Translation gives CASSPASGGAGETQYF.

The chain joins TRBV11-1 to TRBJ1-1, with a possible D match to TRBD1 (5 bases). The V gene lost 5 bases and the J gene lost 7 bases, with 14 bases spanning the gap. There are 13 residues in the CDR3. The germline V gene encodes CDR1 SGHAT and CDR2 FQDESV (reference sequence). The CDR3 bases are TGTGCCAGCAGCCTACAACTCGGGGGTGAAGCTTTCTTT. Protein: CASSLQLGGEAFF. Filled out from reference TRBV11-1 and TRBJ1-1, the complete variable domain reads EAEVAQSPRYKITEKSQAVAFWCDPISGHATLYWYRQILGQGPELLVQFQDESVVDDSQLPKDRFSAERLKGVDSTLKIQPAELGDSAMYLCASSLQLGGEAFFGQGTRLTVV.

This rearrangement joins TRBV27 to TRBJ1-4, with 7 bases identical to TRBD1. The V gene end was trimmed by 1 base and the J gene end by 8 bases; junction bases not matched to a gene: 7. The germline V gene encodes CDR1 MNHEY and CDR2 SMNVEV (reference sequence). The CDR3 has 15 amino acids. CDR3 sequence: CASSLWGQSHEKLFF. The CDR3, as DNA: TGTGCCAGCAGTTTATGGGGACAGAGCCACGAAAAACTGTTTTTT.

This clone was detected only once. This chain uses TRBV6-5 with TRBJ2-7; D perhaps matches TRBD1 (5 bases). V lost 4 bases and J lost 0, with 10 bases in between. The CDR3 covers 14 residues. The germline gives CDR1 MNHEY, CDR2 SVGAGI. CDR3 sequence: CASSSLQASYEQYF. The CDR3 coding sequence is TGTGCCAGCAGTTCTCTACAGGCCTCCTACGAGCAGTACTTC.

The V and J genes are TRBV7-9 and TRBJ1-3; 7 positions agree with TRBD1. Looked up from germline, CDR1 is SEHNR and CDR2 is FQNEAQ (reference sequence). Trimming removed 5 bases from V and 0 bases from J; junction bases left unmatched: 4. CDR3 size: 15 residues. CDR3 coding DNA: TGTGCCAGCAGCCAACAGGGGCACTCTGGAAACACCATATATTTT. It yields the protein CASSQQGHSGNTIYF.

This chain's CDR3 is CANGRDRGLFYGYTF. CDR3 in DNA: TGTGCCAACGGCCGGGACAGGGGGCTATTCTATGGCTACACCTTC. The chain couples TRBV30 to TRBJ1-2, with TRBD1 matching over 12 bases. Germline V gene lookup returns CDR1 GTSNPN and CDR2 SVGIG (reference sequence). The trim removed 8 bases at V and 4 bases at J, leaving 11 bases unmatched. The CDR3 loop spans 15 amino acids.

The chain uses TRBV2 and TRBJ1-2; 7 nucleotides match TRBD1. The CDR3 has 11 residues. Trimming cost V 10 bases and J 4 bases; bases outside gene matches: 3. Germline CDR1 reads SNHLY; CDR2 reads FYNNEI. CDR3 in amino acids: CAIGTAYGYTF. CDR3 sequence (DNA): TGTGCCATCGGGACAGCCTATGGCTACACCTTC.

This chain connects TRBV18 to TRBJ2-3; 9 bases are a match to TRBD1. CDR3 length: 13 amino acids. After removal of 7 bases from V and 2 bases from J, the junction contained 1 base not matched to a gene. Germline lookup yields CDR1 KGHSH and CDR2 LQKENI. CDR3 region: CASWTGDTDTQYF. DNA of the CDR3: TGTGCCAGCTGGACAGGGGACACAGATACGCAGTATTTT.